This T cell receptor (beta chain) was identified during a study of a mutant IDH1 vaccine in newly diagnosed glioma. About the study: Eight vaccinations were given in weeks 1, 3, 5, 7, 11, 15, 19 and 23. There were approximately 60% males and about 38% females among treated patients, whose mean age was approximately 40 years.

TCRdb's table, derived via immunoSEQ multiplex PCR, lists solely in-frame clones and lacks some. The sample lists 110,000 or so clones, roughly 90% occurring once. The sample's time point: week 11, during vaccination. Vaccination used 300 ug of mutant IDH1 20-mer peptide per dose, with topical imiquimod. A remark on this clone: No antigen is known for it.

The V and J ends lost 0 bases and 7 bases, in that order; junction bases with no gene match: 2. This CDR3 region has 13 residues. From germline, CDR1 is SGDLS and CDR2 YYNGEE. The sequence was collected from a woman in her forties or fifties with glioma. The specimen comprised PBMCs, sampled from a glioma patient whose treatment included an IDH1 peptide vaccine. The rearrangement joins TRBV9 to TRBJ2-5, with 8 bases identical to TRBD2. CDR3 in DNA: TGTGCCAGCAGCGTAGCCGCGGGAGGGACCCAGTACTTC. It yields the protein CASSVAAGGTQYF. The full variable domain, with the rest looked up from reference TRBV9 and TRBJ2-5, is DSGVTQTPKHLITATGQRVTLRCSPRSGDLSVYWYQQSLDQGLQFLIQYYNGEERAKGNILERFSAQQFPDLHSELNLSSLELGDSALYFCASSVAAGGTQYFGPGTRLLVL.